This TCR beta chain comes out of a study of T-cell memory formation after mild COVID-19. Broader study findings: Pre-infection memory carried some responding clones, suggesting that cross-reactive memory joined.

5'RACE primed at constant segments yielded TCR alpha and TCR beta cDNA libraries bearing sample barcodes and UMIs. One entry per CDR3 protein results from TCRdb running MiXCR on the 5' RACE reads. Of roughly 120,000 distinct CDR3 sequences listed, about 20% are singletons. Remarks on this clonotype: Its target is not known.

The CDR3 runs to 15 residues. The V and J ends lost 4 bases and 8 bases respectively, with 19 bases between them. Germline assignment: CDR1 SGHAT and CDR2 FQNNGV. The chain is built from TRBV11-2 and TRBJ2-3, with D possibly matching TRBD2 (6 bases). Sequenced input: PBMCs or a T cell subset sorted from them (not recorded which). The TCR originated in a man aged 18 to 30 who had mild COVID-19 (a few samples of this study predate the infection). Cell type and time point are not known. The CDR3 sequence is CASSSQDSKGGTQYF. The CDR3 DNA reads TGTGCCAGCAGCTCCCAGGATAGCAAGGGAGGTACGCAGTATTTT.